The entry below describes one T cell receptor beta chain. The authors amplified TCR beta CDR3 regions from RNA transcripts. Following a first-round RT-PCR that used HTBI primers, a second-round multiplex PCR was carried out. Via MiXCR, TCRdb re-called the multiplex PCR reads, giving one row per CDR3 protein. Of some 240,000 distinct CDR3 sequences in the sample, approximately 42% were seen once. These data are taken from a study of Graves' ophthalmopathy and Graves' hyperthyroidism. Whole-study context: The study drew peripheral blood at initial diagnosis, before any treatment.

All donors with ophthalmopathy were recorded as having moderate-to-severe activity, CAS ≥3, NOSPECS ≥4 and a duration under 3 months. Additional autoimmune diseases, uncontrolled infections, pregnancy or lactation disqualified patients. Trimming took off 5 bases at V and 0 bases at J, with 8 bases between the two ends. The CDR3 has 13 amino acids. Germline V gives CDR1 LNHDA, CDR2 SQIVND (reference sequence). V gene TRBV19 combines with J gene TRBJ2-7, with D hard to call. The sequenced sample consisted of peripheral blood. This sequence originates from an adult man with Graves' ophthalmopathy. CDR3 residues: CASSFVPSYEQYF. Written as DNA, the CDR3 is TGTGCCAGTAGTTTCGTCCCCTCCTACGAGCAGTACTTC.